The 24 T cell receptor beta chains below were found in one sample sequenced in a study of identical twins. TCRdb re-called the 5' RACE reads through MiXCR, storing one row per CDR3 protein. This table has 210,000 or so distinct CDR3 sequences, under 10% appearing once. This sample was also put to use in a study of yellow fever vaccine responses in identical twins.

The sequencing sample was made of memory (CD45RO+) T cells sorted from blood. The receptors originated from a woman aged 18-30 years in good health.

This clonotype has more than one count but fewer than ten. CDR3 DNA: TGTGCCACCAGTGACACCGGACAGGGGAGAGAGCAGTACTTC. It codes for CATSDTGQGREQYF. The chain uses TRBV24-1 and TRBJ2-7; TRBD1 aligns across 9 bases. The germline V gene has CDR1 KGHDR and CDR2 SFDVKD. The CDR3 is 14 residues long. V was pared by 4 bases and J by 7 bases, with 7 bases of the junction left unmatched.

As for this clonotype: A much larger clonotype is one base distant, so this may be a read error. The V and J genes are TRBV7-9 and TRBJ2-3; tentatively, D is TRBD1 (6 bases). The CDR3 spans 14 residues. Germline values: CDR1 SEHNR, CDR2 FQNEAQ (reference sequence). As DNA, the CDR3 is TGTGCCAGCGGCTTGGGACACTTCACAGATACGCAGTATTTT. As protein: CASGLGHFTDTQYF.

This clonotype was counted many times. In DNA, the CDR3 is TGCGCCAGCAGCTTCTCAACCAGGGACAATGAGCAGTTCTTC. It yields the protein CASSFSTRDNEQFF. The rearrangement links TRBV5-1 to TRBJ2-1; a possible D gene is TRBD1 (5 bases). Trimming pared 2 bases from V and 5 bases from J, leaving 11 bases between. The CDR3 runs to 14 residues. The germline V gene has CDR1 SGHRS and CDR2 YFSETQ.

This chain joins TRBV7-2 and TRBJ2-7; D gene ambiguous. V lost 3 bases and J lost 0, with 9 bases in between. The CDR3 has 14 amino acids. Germline values: CDR1 SGHTA, CDR2 FQGNSA. The CDR3 is CASSFADGSYEQYF. The CDR3 DNA is TGTGCCAGCAGCTTTGCAGACGGCTCCTACGAGCAGTACTTC. Full variable domain (missing parts from reference TRBV7-2 and TRBJ2-7): GAGVSQSPSNKVTEKGKDVELRCDPISGHTALYWYRQSLGQGLEFLIYFQGNSAPDKSGLPSDRFSAERTGGSVSTLTIQRTQQEDSAVYLCASSFADGSYEQYFGPGTRLTVT.

A few counts support this clonotype. The V and J genes are TRBV4-3 and TRBJ2-7; D perhaps matches TRBD2 (5 bases). Germline V gene sequence: CDR1 LGHNA, CDR2 YSLEER. This CDR3 contains 16 residues. The germline V and J ends were trimmed by 0 bases and 5 bases, with 17 bases remaining between them. The CDR3 DNA reads as TGCGCCAGCAGCCAAGATAAGGGATTTCGAGGGCACGAGCAGTACTTC. Protein product: CASSQDKGFRGHEQYF.

DNA of the CDR3: TGTGCCAGCAGCTTAGATGGAGGACGGCTATACGAGCAGTACTTC. It specifies CASSLDGGRLYEQYF. V gene TRBV11-2 combines with J gene TRBJ2-7; possibly TRBD2 for D (5 bases). Looked up from germline, CDR1 is SGHAT and CDR2 is FQNNGV. Between the trimmed V and J ends, which lost 0 bases and 4 bases, there was a span of 13 bases. The CDR3 is 15 residues long.

This clonotype was counted many times. The CDR3 DNA is TGTGCCAGTTCAAACCCGGGGGGCTTTGGAGAGACCCAGTACTTC. Translation: CASSNPGGFGETQYF. The V and J genes are TRBV12-3 or TRBV12-4 and TRBJ2-5; maybe TRBD2 (7 bases). Trimming cost V 9 bases and J 4 bases, with 21 bases left between them. The CDR3 has 15 amino acids.

This clonotype was detected ten times or more. Compared with germline, one end of the junction differs, possibly owing to a read error. The chain combines TRBV7-7 with TRBJ2-5, with D tentatively TRBD2 (6 bases). The CDR3 loop spans 15 amino acids. Germline CDR1 SSHAT, CDR2 FNYEAQ (reference sequence). The CDR3 nucleotides read TGTGCTAGCAGCTTTACCGGGAGCTTCGGAGAGACCCAGTACTTC. Its protein product is CASSFTGSFGETQYF.

The V and J genes are TRBV29-1 and TRBJ1-1; D not certain. Trimming pared 3 bases from V and 11 bases from J, leaving 13 bases between. The CDR3 runs 11 residues. Germline-derived CDR1 and CDR2 are SQVTM and ANQGSEA. The CDR3 reads CSVDQRTGAFF. The CDR3 nucleotides read TGCAGCGTTGACCAACGTACCGGGGCTTTCTTT.

This clonotype was observed many times. The chain carries TRBV7-8 and TRBJ2-2; D unclear. The CDR3 spans 14 residues. V lost 2 bases and J 2 bases, leaving 6 bases between the germline ends. Germline V gives CDR1 SGHVS, CDR2 FQNEAQ. The CDR3 nucleotides are TGTGCCAGCAGCTTAAACAGTAACACCGGGGAGCTGTTTTTT. Encoded protein: CASSLNSNTGELFF.

This clonotype was observed many times. The chain combines TRBV5-4 with TRBJ2-1, with D possibly called TRBD1 or TRBD2 (5 bases each). Germline CDR1 reads SGHNT; CDR2 reads YYREEE (reference sequence). Trimming cost V 5 bases and J 3 bases, with 15 bases left between them. The CDR3 covers 15 residues. The CDR3 region has the DNA TGTGCCAGCAGAAACGGAGGACAACTCTACAATGAGCAGTTCTTC. Translating it yields CASRNGGQLYNEQFF.

The table lists this clonotype with a few counts. J is TRBJ2-1 and V is TRBV29-1; 14 bases are a match to TRBD2. The CDR3 is made up of 17 amino acids. Losses at the gene ends were 5 bases for V and 0 bases for J; bases not matched to a gene: 6. Looked up from germline, CDR1 is SQVTM and CDR2 is ANQGSEA. The CDR3 nucleotides read TGCAGCGTTTTAGGACTAGCGGGGGGCACCTCCTACAATGAGCAGTTCTTC. Its protein is CSVLGLAGGTSYNEQFF.

This clonotype appeared a few times. The chain employs TRBV7-2 and TRBJ1-5, with 10 bases fitting TRBD1. From germline, CDR1 is SGHTA and CDR2 FQGNSA. This CDR3 has 16 amino acids. V gave up 2 bases and J gave up 3 bases; unmatched junction bases: 4. CDR3 coding DNA: TGTGCCAGCAGCTTACTGACAGGGGGCTTCAATCAGCCCCAGCATTTT. It is translated as CASSLLTGGFNQPQHF.

This clonotype was seen only a few times. The chain combines TRBV3-1 with TRBJ1-4, with no clear D. Trimming pared 0 bases from V and 7 bases from J, leaving 15 bases between. The germline V gene encodes CDR1 LGHDT and CDR2 YNNKEL (reference sequence). The CDR3 runs to 16 residues. The CDR3 region is CASSQEATRPSEKLFF. The CDR3 DNA reads as TGTGCCAGCAGCCAAGAGGCGACAAGGCCGAGTGAAAAACTGTTTTTT.

This sequence joins TRBV21-1 and TRBJ2-3. TRBV21-1 constitutes a pseudogene. This CDR3 spans 11 amino acids. CDR3 DNA sequence: TGTGCCAGCCTATTCACAGATACGCAGTATTTT. Translating gives CASLFTDTQYF.

This clonotype has more than one count but fewer than ten. The chain combines TRBV6-1 with TRBJ2-7; tentatively, D is TRBD1 (5 bases). The ends were cut back, 5 bases at V and 3 bases at J, with 14 bases in the middle. Germline lookup yields CDR1 MNHNS and CDR2 SASEGT. This CDR3 is 14 amino acids long. The CDR3 nucleotides are TGTGCCAGCAGTCCCAAATACGACAGCTACGAGCAGTACTTC. Amino acids: CASSPKYDSYEQYF.

This clonotype was counted between two and nine times. The chain couples TRBV27 to TRBJ2-3; 7 bases match TRBD1. The CDR3 runs to 13 residues. Trimming removed 8 bases from V and 6 bases from J; junction bases left unmatched: 8. Germline V gene data show CDR1 as MNHEY and CDR2 as SMNVEV (reference sequence). The CDR3 region is CASGTAPFDTQYF. The CDR3 DNA is TGTGCCAGCGGGACAGCTCCTTTTGATACGCAGTATTTT.

This clonotype was picked up a small number of times. V and J are TRBV7-9 and TRBJ2-3, with D perhaps matching TRBD2 (6 bases). The CDR3 consists of 14 residues. CDR1 and CDR2 from the germline V gene are SEHNR and FQNEAQ (reference sequence). Trimming removed 4 bases from V and 4 bases from J, with 12 bases in between. The DNA of the CDR3 is TGTGCCAGCAGCTCGTGGGACTCCGCAGATACGCAGTATTTT. This sequence encodes CASSSWDSADTQYF.

The rearrangement uses TRBV5-6 and TRBJ1-6; weak D call: TRBD1 (5 bases). V shed 4 bases and J shed 6 bases, with 14 bases lying between them. The germline V gene encodes CDR1 SGHDT and CDR2 YYEEEE. This CDR3 comprises 15 residues. CDR3 in DNA: TGTGCCAGCAGCCGAATCGACAGAGTTAATTCACCCCTCCACTTT. Residues: CASSRIDRVNSPLHF. Supplemented by reference TRBV5-6 and TRBJ1-6, the full variable domain reads DAGVTQSPTHLIKTRGQQVTLRCSPKSGHDTVSWYQQALGQGPQFIFQYYEEEERQRGNFPDRFSGHQFPNYSSELNVNALLLGDSALYLCASSRIDRVNSPLHFGNGTRLTVT.

In this sample, this clonotype turned up a few times. The V gene is TRBV3-1, the J gene TRBJ1-2, with D possibly matching TRBD1 (5 bases). Germline values: CDR1 LGHDT, CDR2 YNNKEL (reference sequence). V gave up 1 base and J gave up 8 bases, with 8 bases separating them. The CDR3 is 12 amino acids. CDR3 in amino acids: CASSQGGAGYTF. Written as DNA, the CDR3 is TGTGCCAGCAGCCAAGGTGGGGCAGGCTACACCTTC.

The chain recombines TRBV5-1 with TRBJ2-1; weak D call: TRBD1 (6 bases). In germline, CDR1 is SGHRS, CDR2 YFSETQ. This CDR3 comprises 16 residues. Trimming took 4 bases from V and 0 from J, leaving 14 bases between them. The CDR3 nucleotides are TGCGCCAGCAGCCCTCGGACGACAGGCTCCTACAATGAGCAGTTCTTC. Protein sequence: CASSPRTTGSYNEQFF.

There are many counts of this clonotype. V and J are TRBV12-3 or TRBV12-4 and TRBJ2-1, with 9 bases identical to TRBD2. The ends lost 3 bases at V and 12 bases at J; junction bases unmatched: 9. The CDR3 totals 14 residues. The CDR3 loop is CASSLRGLASGQFF. CDR3 nucleotides: TGTGCCAGCAGTTTGAGGGGACTAGCAAGTGGGCAGTTCTTC.

This clonotype was picked up a small number of times. V usage is TRBV6-2 or TRBV6-3 and J usage is TRBJ2-6, with unresolved D. Germline-derived CDR1 and CDR2 are MNHEY and SVGEGT. V was cut by 5 bases and J by 0 bases, with 14 bases left in between. The CDR3 is 17 residues long. The CDR3 loop reads CASSRLAQSSGANVLTF. As DNA, the CDR3 is TGTGCCAGCAGTCGACTCGCACAGAGCTCTGGGGCCAACGTCCTGACTTTC.

This clonotype showed up just a few times. The V call is TRBV25-1, the J call TRBJ1-1, with TRBD1 as a possible D gene (5 bases). The V end lost 8 bases, the J end lost 4 bases, and 14 bases lay between the germline ends. This CDR3 contains 13 residues. Per germline, CDR1 MGHDK and CDR2 SYGVNS. The CDR3, as DNA: TGTGCCAGCGCCCGGGGTGGGGGCACTGAAGCTTTCTTT. This gives the protein CASARGGGTEAFF.